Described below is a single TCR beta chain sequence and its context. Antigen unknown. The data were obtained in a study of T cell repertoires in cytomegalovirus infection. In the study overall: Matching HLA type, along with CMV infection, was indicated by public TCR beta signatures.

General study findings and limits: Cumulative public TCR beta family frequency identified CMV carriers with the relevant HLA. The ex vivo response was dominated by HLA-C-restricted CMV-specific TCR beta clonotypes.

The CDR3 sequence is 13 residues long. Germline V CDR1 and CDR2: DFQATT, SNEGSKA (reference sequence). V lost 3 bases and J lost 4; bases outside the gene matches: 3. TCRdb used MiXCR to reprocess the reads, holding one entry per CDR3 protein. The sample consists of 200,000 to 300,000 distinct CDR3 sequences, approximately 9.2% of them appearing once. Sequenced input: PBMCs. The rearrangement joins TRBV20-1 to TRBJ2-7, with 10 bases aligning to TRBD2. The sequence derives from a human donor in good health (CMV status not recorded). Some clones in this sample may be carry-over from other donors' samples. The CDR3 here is CSASPAGGYEQYF. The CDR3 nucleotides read TGCAGTGCTAGCCCAGCGGGAGGGTACGAGCAGTACTTC.